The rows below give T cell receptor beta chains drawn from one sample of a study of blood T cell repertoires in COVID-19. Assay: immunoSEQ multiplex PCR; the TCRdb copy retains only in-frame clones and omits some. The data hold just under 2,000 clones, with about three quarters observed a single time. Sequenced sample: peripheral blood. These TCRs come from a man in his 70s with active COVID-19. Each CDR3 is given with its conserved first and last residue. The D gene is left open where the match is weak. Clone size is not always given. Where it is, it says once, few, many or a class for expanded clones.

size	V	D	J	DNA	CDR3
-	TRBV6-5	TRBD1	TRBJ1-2	TGTGCCACTGGACAGGGGGTCGGATATGGCTACACCTTC	CATGQGVGYGYTF
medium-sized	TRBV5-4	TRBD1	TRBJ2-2	TGTGCCAGCAGCTTGGACAGGGGAATTTGGACCGGGGAGCTGTTTTTT	CASSLDRGIWTGELFF
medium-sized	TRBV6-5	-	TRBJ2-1	TGTGCCAGCAGCCCAGGACTCAACAATGAGCAGTTCTTC	CASSPGLNNEQFF
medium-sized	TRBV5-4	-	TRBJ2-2	TGTGCCAGCAGCTTCCCAGACTCTCCCGGGGAGCTGTTTTTT	CASSFPDSPGELFF
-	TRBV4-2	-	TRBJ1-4	TGTGCCAGCAGCCTAACGCCCCTGGGTGCGGGTGGTGAAAAACTGTTTTTT	CASSLTPLGAGGEKLFF
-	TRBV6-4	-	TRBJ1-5	TGTGCCAGCTCTACAGAGAACAATCAGCCCCAGCATTTT	CASSTENNQPQHF
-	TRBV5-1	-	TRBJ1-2	TGCGCCAGCAGCTTGTGGGGCGGTGAGAACTATGGCTACACCTTC	CASSLWGGENYGYTF
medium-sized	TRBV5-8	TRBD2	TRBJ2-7	TGTGCCAGCAGCTTGGTATCCAGCGGGGGAGGCGAGCAGTACTTC	CASSLVSSGGGEQYF
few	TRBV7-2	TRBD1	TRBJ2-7	TGTGCCAGCAGCTACCGGACAGGCGCAGTTGAGCAGTACTTC	CASSYRTGAVEQYF
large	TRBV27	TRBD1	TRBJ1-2	TGTGCCAGCAGTCTCAAAAGGACAGGGAGCTACACCTTC	CASSLKRTGSYTF
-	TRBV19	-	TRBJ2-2	TGTGCCAGTAGTATTCTTTTGGGAGCGAACACCGGGGAGCTGTTTTTT	CASSILLGANTGELFF
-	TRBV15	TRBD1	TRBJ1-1	TGTGCCACCAGCAGGGGACAGGGGGTAGGGAAAGCTTTCTTT	CATSRGQGVGKAFF
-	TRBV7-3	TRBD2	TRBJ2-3	TGTGCCAGCAGCTCCGGGGGGGATACGCAGTATTTT	CASSSGGDTQYF
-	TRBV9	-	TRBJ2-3	TGTGCCAGCAGCGTCGACGGGACTCCCAGTGAGACGCAGTATTTT	CASSVDGTPSETQYF
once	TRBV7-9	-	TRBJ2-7	TGTGCCAGCAGCCACACAACAGGGTTTTCCTACGAGCAGTACTTC	CASSHTTGFSYEQYF
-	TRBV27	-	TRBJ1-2	TGTGCCAGCAGTTTTGCAGGGTTCGATGGCTACACCTTC	CASSFAGFDGYTF
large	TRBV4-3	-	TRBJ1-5	TGCGCCAGCAGCCAAGATTGGGGGGTCGTAGGGCCCCAGCATTTT	CASSQDWGVVGPQHF
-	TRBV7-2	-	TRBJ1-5	TGTGCCAGCAGCCTGTTCGGGCCCCAGCATTTT	CASSLFGPQHF
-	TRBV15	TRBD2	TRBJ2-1	TGTGCCACCGTAGCGGGAGGGTTAAACTACAATGAGCAGTTCTTC	CATVAGGLNYNEQFF
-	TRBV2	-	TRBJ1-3	TGTGCCAGCAGGCTAGCTGGAAACACCATATATTTT	CASRLAGNTIYF
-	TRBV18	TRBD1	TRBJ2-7	TGTGCCAGCTCAATTAGACAGGGGAGCTCCTACGAGCAGTACTTC	CASSIRQGSSYEQYF
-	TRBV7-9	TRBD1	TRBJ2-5	TGTGCCAGCACCCGGACAGGGGGCGCGGAAAGTCAGACCCAGTACTTC	CASTRTGGAESQTQYF
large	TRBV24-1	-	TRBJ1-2	TGTGCCACCAAAAAGACAGGCCTCTATGGCTACACCTTC	CATKKTGLYGYTF
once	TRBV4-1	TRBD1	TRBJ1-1	TGCGCCAGCAGCCAAGATCAGGGACAGGGGACGAACACTGAAGCTTTCTTT	CASSQDQGQGTNTEAFF
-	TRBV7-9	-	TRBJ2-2	TGTGCCGGGGGAGCGGGGAACACCGGGGAGCTGTTTTTT	CAGGAGNTGELFF
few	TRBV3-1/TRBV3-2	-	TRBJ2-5	TGTGCCAGCAGCCACGGGGGACTTGCCCAGTACTTC	CASSHGGLAQYF
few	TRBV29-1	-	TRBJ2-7	TGCAGCGTTGAAGACTTAGGGGGTCCTACCTACGAGCAGTACTTC	CSVEDLGGPTYEQYF
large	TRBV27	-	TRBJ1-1	TGTGCCAGCAGATTACAGGGTGGGAACACTGAAGCTTTCTTT	CASRLQGGNTEAFF
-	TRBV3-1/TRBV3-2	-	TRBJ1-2	TGTGCCAGCAGCCATGCGCCGAAGGGCTACACCTTC	CASSHAPKGYTF
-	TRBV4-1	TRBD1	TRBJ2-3	TGCGCCAGCAGCCGGGACAGGCCGACTTACACAGATACGCAGTATTTT	CASSRDRPTYTDTQYF
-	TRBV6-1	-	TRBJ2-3	TGTGCCAGCAGTGAAGTAGAACTGGCGGGCGCCCAGGATACGCAGTATTTT	CASSEVELAGAQDTQYF
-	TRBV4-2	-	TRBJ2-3	TGTGCCAGCAGCCAAGATCTAGCTCTAAATACGCAGTATTTT	CASSQDLALNTQYF
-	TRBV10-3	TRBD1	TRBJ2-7	TGTGCCATCAGTGGACGACAGGGTGAGGCCGAGCAGTACTTC	CAISGRQGEAEQYF
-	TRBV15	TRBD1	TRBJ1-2	TGTGCCACCAGCAGATACAGGGGGCTAGAGGATGGCTACACCTTC	CATSRYRGLEDGYTF
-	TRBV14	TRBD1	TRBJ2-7	TGTGCCAGCGCGACAGGGGGCGCGACCTACGAGCAGTACTTC	CASATGGATYEQYF
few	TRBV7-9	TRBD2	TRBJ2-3	TGTGCCAGCAGCTTAGGCTCCGCGGGAGAGAGAACAGATACGCAGTATTTT	CASSLGSAGERTDTQYF
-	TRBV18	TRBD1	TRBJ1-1	TGTGCCAGCTCACCATCATCGACCAGGGGGACTGAAGCTTTCTTT	CASSPSSTRGTEAFF
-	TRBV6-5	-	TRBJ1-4	TGTGCCAGCAGCGATATGCTCGGAAAACTGTTTTTT	CASSDMLGKLFF
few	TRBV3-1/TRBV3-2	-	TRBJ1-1	TGTGCCAGCAGCCCAGGGTGGATTGGTGAAGCTTTCTTT	CASSPGWIGEAFF
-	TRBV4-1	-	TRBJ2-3	TGCGCCAGCAGCCAGGGGGCTTTGACAGATACGCAGTATTTT	CASSQGALTDTQYF
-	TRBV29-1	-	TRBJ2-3	TGCAGCGTTGAAGGGGGCGTCCCCGTACACACAGATACGCAGTATTTT	CSVEGGVPVHTDTQYF
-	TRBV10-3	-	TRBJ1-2	TGTGCCATCAGTGTCGACAGAGACAGTTATGGCTACACCTTC	CAISVDRDSYGYTF
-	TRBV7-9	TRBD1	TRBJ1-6	TGTGCCAGCAGCTTACCGGGACAGGTGAATTCACCCCTCCACTTT	CASSLPGQVNSPLHF
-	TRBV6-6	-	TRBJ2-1	TGTGCCAGCTCCCCCCTCGTGTCGGGGGAGCAGTTCTTC	CASSPLVSGEQFF
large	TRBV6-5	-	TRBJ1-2	TGTGCCAGCAGTTACGGGTTGGGGGGAAACTATGGCTACACCTTC	CASSYGLGGNYGYTF
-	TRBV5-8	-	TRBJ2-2	TGTGCCAGCAGCTTGAAACCGACATCTCTCCACACCGGGGAGCTGTTTTTT	CASSLKPTSLHTGELFF
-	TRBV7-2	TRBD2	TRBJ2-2	TGTGCCAGCAGGCCCACTAGCGGGAGACGGACCGGGGAGCTGTTTTTT	CASRPTSGRRTGELFF
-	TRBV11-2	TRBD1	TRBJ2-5	TGTGCCAGCAGCCCATCCGGGACAGGGGGCCAAGAGACCCAGTACTTC	CASSPSGTGGQETQYF
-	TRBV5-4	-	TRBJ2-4	TGTGCCAGCAGCACCTCTAGCGAAAACATTCAGTACTTC	CASSTSSENIQYF
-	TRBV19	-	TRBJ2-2	TGTGCCAGTAGTATTGTCAGAAACGCGAACACCGGGGAGCTGTTTTTT	CASSIVRNANTGELFF